This T cell receptor beta chain was obtained from a study of blood T cell repertoires in COVID-19. Measured with immunoSEQ multiplex PCR; TCRdb has only the in-frame clones, and not every one. The sample has some 240,000 clones; roughly 86% are singletons. Germline V gives CDR1 GTSNPN, CDR2 SVGIG (reference sequence). V was pared by 7 bases and J by 4 bases, with 13 bases of the junction left unmatched. The CDR3 loop spans 16 amino acids. The genes are TRBV30 and TRBJ2-3, with TRBD2 identical over 11 bases. The receptor was derived from a woman in her thirties or forties with acute COVID-19. Sequencing was performed on PBMCs or T cells enriched from blood (not recorded which). Here the CDR3 reads CASLHKLAGVADTQYF. The CDR3 DNA reads as TGTGCCTCCCTCCATAAACTAGCGGGAGTCGCAGATACGCAGTATTTT.